This T cell receptor (beta chain) was sequenced for a study of blood T cell repertoires in COVID-19. Study-level background: The study drew acute and convalescent COVID-19 samples from the United States, Italy and Spain. Nucleic acid was either cDNA or gDNA, and it came from T cells, B-cell-depleted T cells, or PBMCs.

In the source study's methods: Quantification of nucleated cells was approximated via reference gene primer amplification. Profiling relied on immunoSEQ multiplex PCR, and the TCRdb table lists in-frame clones only, not all of them. V and J calls plus clone size are reproduced from that table; the DNA served to infer D and trimming. Here the sample spans 140,000 to 150,000 clones, approximately 81% being singletons. The germline gives CDR1 SEHNR, CDR2 FQNEAQ (reference sequence). After removal of 2 bases from V and 5 bases from J, the junction contained 6 bases not matched to a gene. The CDR3 sequence is 15 residues long.

Sequencing was done on a sample of peripheral blood. The receptor was derived from a human donor in a cohort sampled during active COVID-19. The chain recombines TRBV7-9 with TRBJ1-2; TRBD1 aligns across 9 bases. The CDR3 bases are TGTGCCAGCAGCTTATTCGAGACAGGGGGATATGGCTACACCTTC. Translation gives CASSLFETGGYGYTF.